This TCR beta chain appears in the sequencing data of a study of T cell responses to AZD1222 COVID-19 vaccine. Study-wide points: White British ancestry dominated among donors, who included more females, and clonal diversity was possibly underestimated. Baseline seropositivity characterized only six AZD1222 recipients. Unmutated regions of variants are reportedly targeted by nearly half of spike-specific TCRs. Spike was spanned by vaccine-associated CD4 TCRs, with dominance at 160-218 and 743-854.

The method was immunoSEQ multiplex PCR; TCRdb's version includes in-frame clones alone and lacks a portion of them. The profile shows about 140,000 clones, 88% of them singletons. Notes on this clone: Its antigen is not known.

Trimming cost V 0 bases and J 7 bases, with 21 bases left between them. CDR1 GTSNPN and CDR2 SVGIG come from the germline V gene (reference sequence). The CDR3 contains 16 residues. This chain joins TRBV30 and TRBJ1-1; possible D gene TRBD1, 6 bases. The sequence derives from an adult who received the AZD1222 COVID-19 vaccine. Sequenced here: peripheral blood, sampled 28 days after the second AZD1222 dose. CDR3 nucleotide sequence: TGTGCCTGGAGTGTACGCGGCAGGCAGGGGCGTGGTGAAGCTTTCTTT. Translating it yields CAWSVRGRQGRGEAFF.